These 26 T cell receptor beta chains came from one sample sequenced in a study of T cell changes during pregnancy in multiple sclerosis. Measured with immunoSEQ multiplex PCR; TCRdb has only the in-frame clones, and not every one. The sample lists 39,000 or so clones, approximately 91% seen once, with about 12% in the top ten. The sample was CD8+ T cells from peripheral blood mononuclear cells, taken after pregnancy. These TCRs come from a female donor with multiple sclerosis, enrolled in a pregnancy study.

The chain employs TRBV15 and TRBJ2-2; no firm D call. Germline CDR1 reads LNHNV; CDR2 reads YYDKDF (reference sequence). The CDR3 is 15 amino acids. V was shortened by 0 bases and J by 5 bases, with 10 bases between the two germline ends. The CDR3 sequence: CATSRDPAWTGELFF. CDR3 sequence (DNA): TGTGCCACCAGCAGAGATCCAGCGTGGACCGGGGAGCTGTTTTTT.

The chain has TRBV7-9 and TRBJ1-2; D is possibly TRBD1 (5 bases). The CDR3 sequence is 14 residues long. V dropped 4 bases and J dropped 6 bases, with 15 bases sitting between them. CDR1 is SEHNR, CDR2 FQNEAQ, per germline (reference sequence). The DNA of the CDR3 is TGTGCCAGCAGCTCGCAGGGTCCGGAGCATGGCTACACCTTC. Translated: CASSSQGPEHGYTF. The full variable domain, in which reference TRBV7-9 and TRBJ1-2 provide the parts outside the CDR3, is DTGVSQNPRHKITKRGQNVTFRCDPISEHNRLYWYRQTLGQGPEFLTYFQNEAQLEKSRLLSDRFSAERPKGSFSTLEIQRTEQGDSAMYLCASSSQGPEHGYTFGSGTRLTVV.

This clone was observed a single time. The rearrangement uses TRBV18 and TRBJ2-2, with 10 bases fitting TRBD1. After removal of 3 bases from V and 5 bases from J, the junction contained 6 bases not matched to a gene. The CDR3 length is 16 residues. In germline, CDR1 is KGHSH, CDR2 LQKENI. CDR3 nucleotides: TGTGCCAGCTCACCGTCTGACAGGGGGCAAACCGGGGAGCTGTTTTTT. Translated, it gives CASSPSDRGQTGELFF.

The chain couples TRBV29-1 to TRBJ2-1, with a tentative D call TRBD1 (6 bases). The germline V gene encodes CDR1 SQVTM and CDR2 ANQGSEA. The length of the CDR3 is 15 residues. Trimming stripped 3 bases from V and 2 bases from J, with 14 bases between. Here the CDR3 DNA reads TGCAGCGTTGAGGGTAGGACAGAAACCTACAATGAGCAGTTCTTC. This sequence encodes CSVEGRTETYNEQFF.

V usage is TRBV28 and J usage is TRBJ2-1; D is uncertain. The CDR3 runs 11 residues. Germline V lookup: CDR1 MDHEN, CDR2 SYDVKM. Trimming removed 3 bases from V and 7 bases from J, with 4 bases in between. The CDR3 sequence is CASSFVNEQFF. The CDR3 DNA is TGTGCCAGCAGTTTTGTAAATGAGCAGTTCTTC.

The CDR3 DNA reads TGCGCCAGCAGCCATGATCACCTAAGAGCGGGAGAGGAGACCCAGTACTTC. Translated, it gives CASSHDHLRAGEETQYF. The J gene is TRBJ2-5, the V gene TRBV4-1; TRBD2 agrees at 8 bases. The CDR3 covers 17 residues. Germline V gene lookup returns CDR1 MGHRA and CDR2 YSYEKL. The trim removed 3 bases at V and 5 bases at J, leaving 14 bases unmatched.

V usage is TRBV2 and J usage is TRBJ2-7, with D uncertain. The CDR3 length is 11 residues. Per the germline V gene, CDR1 is SNHLY and CDR2 is FYNNEI. V lost 10 bases and J 5 bases, leaving 12 bases between the germline ends. The CDR3 DNA is TGTGCCACCCGCTCTTGGCACGAGCAGTACTTC. Translation: CATRSWHEQYF.

The rearrangement uses TRBV19 and TRBJ1-1; D unresolved. The CDR3 covers 14 residues. The V end was cut by 6 bases, the J end by 5 bases, with 16 bases between. Germline-derived CDR1 and CDR2 are LNHDA and SQIVND (reference sequence). The CDR3 region has the DNA TGTGCCAGTAGCCTAGGCGCAGTCGGAACTGAAGCTTTCTTT. It codes for CASSLGAVGTEAFF.

The chain is built from TRBV28 and TRBJ2-1; no reliable D call. The CDR3 totals 15 residues. The germline CDR1 and CDR2 sequences are MDHEN and SYDVKM. V lost 7 bases and J 4 bases, leaving 17 bases between the germline ends. The CDR3 reads CASNLRRDRYNEQFF. The CDR3 DNA sequence: TGTGCCAGCAATTTGAGGAGAGACCGGTACAATGAGCAGTTCTTC.

This chain connects TRBV30 to TRBJ2-7; tentative D call: TRBD1 (6 bases). Trimming stripped 3 bases from V and 2 bases from J, with 11 bases between. Germline V gene sequence: CDR1 GTSNPN, CDR2 SVGIG (reference sequence). The CDR3 totals 13 residues. The DNA for the CDR3 is TGTGCCTGGAGGACAGGCGCGACCTACGAGCAGTACTTC. This sequence encodes CAWRTGATYEQYF.

The J gene is TRBJ1-5, the V gene TRBV6-1; 7 bases agree with TRBD1. The J segment lost 3 bases and the V segment lost 4 bases, leaving 9 bases of the junction unmatched. The germline V gene has CDR1 MNHNS and CDR2 SASEGT. This CDR3 comprises 16 residues. CDR3 in amino acids: CASSVHRDRYNQPQHF. Written as DNA, the CDR3 is TGTGCCAGCAGTGTCCACCGGGACAGATACAATCAGCCCCAGCATTTT.

The rearrangement uses TRBV9 and TRBJ1-4; D unclear. V was trimmed by 0 bases and J by 5 bases, leaving 11 bases between them. The CDR3 runs 15 residues. The germline gives CDR1 SGDLS, CDR2 YYNGEE. CDR3 sequence (DNA): TGTGCCAGCAGCGTAGGAGGAGGAGCGAATGAAAAACTGTTTTTT. Its translation is CASSVGGGANEKLFF.

The chain is built from TRBV25-1 and TRBJ2-7; TRBD1 might be the D (5 bases). Between the trimmed V and J ends, which lost 2 bases and 1 base, there was a span of 12 bases. The V gene's germline CDR1 is MGHDK and CDR2 SYGVNS. The CDR3 is 15 residues long. CDR3 coding DNA: TGTGCCAGCAGTGAAGGTACAGGTCTTTCCTACGAGCAGTACTTC. As protein: CASSEGTGLSYEQYF.

This chain connects TRBV9 to TRBJ2-6; 8 nucleotides match TRBD1. Looked up from germline, CDR1 is SGDLS and CDR2 is YYNGEE. J gave up 0 bases and V 4 bases, and 6 bases lay outside the gene matches. The CDR3 has 17 amino acids. CDR3 region: CASSFRTGTSGANVLTF. The CDR3 nucleotides read TGTGCCAGCAGCTTCCGGACAGGGACCTCTGGGGCCAACGTCCTGACTTTC. The whole variable domain, filled in from reference TRBV9 and TRBJ2-6, reads DSGVTQTPKHLITATGQRVTLRCSPRSGDLSVYWYQQSLDQGLQFLIQYYNGEERAKGNILERFSAQQFPDLHSELNLSSLELGDSALYFCASSFRTGTSGANVLTFGAGSRLTVL.

The chain links TRBV4-1 to TRBJ2-5, with 8 bases matching TRBD1. Germline lookup yields CDR1 MGHRA and CDR2 YSYEKL. V was pared by 4 bases and J by 2 bases, with 3 bases of the junction left unmatched. This CDR3 is built from 14 residues. The CDR3 protein is CASSRDRGQETQYF. The CDR3 bases are TGCGCCAGCAGCCGAGACAGGGGACAAGAGACCCAGTACTTC.

The V and J genes are TRBV19 and TRBJ2-7; D possibly corresponds to TRBD1 (6 bases). The germline CDR1 and CDR2 sequences are LNHDA and SQIVND (reference sequence). The CDR3 length is 12 residues. V was trimmed by 7 bases and J by 1 base, leaving 8 bases between them. The CDR3 DNA is TGTGCCAGTAAGGGGGTGTCCTACGAGCAGTACTTC. It yields the protein CASKGVSYEQYF. Drawing the rest from reference TRBV19 and TRBJ2-7, the complete variable domain is DGGITQSPKYLFRKEGQNVTLSCEQNLNHDAMYWYRQDPGQGLRLIYYSQIVNDFQKGDIAEGYSVSREKKESFPLTVTSAQKNPTAFYLCASKGVSYEQYFGPGTRLTVT.

V is TRBV9 and J is TRBJ2-2; 10 bases agree with TRBD1. Germline V gene lookup returns CDR1 SGDLS and CDR2 YYNGEE. This CDR3 comprises 15 residues. J gave up 4 bases and V 3 bases, and 3 bases lay outside the gene matches. CDR3 DNA: TGTGCCAGCAGCGGCGGACAGGGGGGCACCGGGGAGCTGTTTTTT. This gives the protein CASSGGQGGTGELFF.

The chain carries TRBV6-5 and TRBJ2-1; 7 bases match TRBD2. The CDR3 consists of 13 residues. V lost 8 bases and J lost 2; bases outside the gene matches: 3. Germline-derived CDR1 and CDR2 are MNHEY and SVGAGI. The DNA of the CDR3 is TGTGCCAGCGGGGCGGGGGCCTACAATGAGCAGTTCTTC. Translating it yields CASGAGAYNEQFF.

The rearrangement uses TRBV15 and TRBJ2-5; no definite D call. The CDR3 loop spans 14 amino acids. Germline CDR1 is LNHNV and CDR2 is YYDKDF (reference sequence). The V end was cut by 5 bases, the J end by 1 base, with 11 bases between. This CDR3 is CATSLGPSQETQYF. The CDR3 DNA reads as TGTGCCACCAGCCTTGGGCCCTCCCAAGAGACCCAGTACTTC.

The chain has TRBV6-1 and TRBJ1-5; a weak D match, TRBD1 (5 bases). Germline V gene sequence: CDR1 MNHNS, CDR2 SASEGT. V shed 3 bases and J shed 0 bases, with 15 bases lying between them. The CDR3 length is 17 residues. CDR3 nucleotide sequence: TGTGCCAGCAGTGAGCGGGTATGGGACTATAGCAATCAGCCCCAGCATTTT. Protein sequence: CASSERVWDYSNQPQHF.

The sample holds one count of this clone. This sequence joins TRBV13 and TRBJ1-5; tentatively, D is TRBD1 (5 bases). Trimming took off 1 base at V and 4 bases at J, with 5 bases between the two ends. From germline, CDR1 is PRHDT and CDR2 FYEKMQ (reference sequence). This CDR3 is 13 amino acids long. CDR3 in amino acids: CASSLAGNQPQHF. As DNA, the CDR3 is TGTGCCAGCAGCTTAGCAGGGAATCAGCCCCAGCATTTT.

The chain joins TRBV27 to TRBJ1-1, with 12 bases lining up with TRBD1. This CDR3 region has 14 residues. Per the germline V gene, CDR1 is MNHEY and CDR2 is SMNVEV (reference sequence). V shed 5 bases, J shed 6 bases, and the junction held 4 bases outside the gene matches. CDR3 protein: CASSRGTGGSEAFF. DNA for the CDR3: TGTGCCAGCAGTCGGGGGACAGGGGGCTCTGAAGCTTTCTTT.

V is TRBV14 and J is TRBJ1-2; 12 bases are shared with TRBD1. This CDR3 has 16 amino acids. Per germline, CDR1 SGHDN and CDR2 FVKESK. The J segment lost 5 bases and the V segment lost 4 bases, leaving 8 bases of the junction unmatched. The CDR3 is CASSRGGTGGAYGYTF. CDR3 in DNA: TGTGCCAGCAGCCGAGGGGGGACAGGGGGCGCGTATGGCTACACCTTC.

This sequence joins TRBV6-6 and TRBJ1-5; D is uncertain. The CDR3 sequence is 15 residues long. V lost 2 bases, J lost 1 base, and 9 bases lay in between. CDR1 is MNHNY and CDR2 is SVGAGI in the germline V gene (reference sequence). The DNA for the CDR3 is TGTGCCAGCAGTTACCGACCGGGGAGCAATCAGCCCCAGCATTTT. This gives the protein CASSYRPGSNQPQHF.

The chain couples TRBV7-9 to TRBJ2-1, with 12 bases identical to TRBD2. Trimming at V came to 4 bases and at J to 4 bases, leaving 5 bases not matched to a gene. This CDR3 is built from 16 residues. Looked up from germline, CDR1 is SEHNR and CDR2 is FQNEAQ (reference sequence). The CDR3: CASSSRLAGDYNEQFF. The CDR3 region has the DNA TGTGCCAGCAGCTCAAGACTAGCGGGAGATTACAATGAGCAGTTCTTC.

The chain links TRBV27 to TRBJ2-7; TRBD2 is a possible D gene (6 bases). Germline assignment: CDR1 MNHEY and CDR2 SMNVEV (reference sequence). Trimming shortened V by 6 bases and J by 2 bases, and 11 bases separated the two germline ends. This CDR3 region has 13 residues. The CDR3 region has the DNA TGTGCCAGCAGGAAGGGACTCCCCTACGAGCAGTACTTC. Encoded protein: CASRKGLPYEQYF.